This T cell receptor (beta chain) was captured in a study of regulatory T cells in long-lasting Graves disease. Sample time point: newly diagnosed GD, antithyroid drugs for less than 3 months. PBMC RNA served as the TCR library source. The peripheral blood volume drawn was 7.5 to 9.5 milliliters, and it was collected into EDTA tubes. Researchers made TCR beta libraries by using iRepertoire HTBI primers and running Arm-PCR on CDR3 regions. TCRdb fed the multiplex PCR reads into MiXCR, producing one record per CDR3 protein. The table has over 500,000 distinct CDR3 sequences, roughly 15% seen once. Separately, the same data were catalogued under a study of T cells in Graves' hyperthyroidism and ophthalmopathy. Per that study: The study excluded patients with uncontrolled infection, other autoimmune disease, pregnancy or lactation. The HTBI primer set drove a first-round RT-PCR of the TCR CDR3.

The receptor comes from a man aged 18 to 35 with Graves disease. The sample consisted of peripheral blood mononuclear cells (PBMCs), taken at new diagnosis, from a patient treated with antithyroid drugs.

The CDR3: CASSYSWGVGSPLHF. CDR3 coding DNA: TGTGCCAGCAGTTACTCTTGGGGGGTTGGATCACCCCTCCACTTT. This chain links TRBV6-5 with TRBJ1-6; weak D call: TRBD1 (5 bases). Germline CDR1 reads MNHEY; CDR2 reads SVGAGI. The V gene lost 0 bases and the J gene lost 10 bases, with 13 bases spanning the gap. CDR3 length: 15 amino acids.